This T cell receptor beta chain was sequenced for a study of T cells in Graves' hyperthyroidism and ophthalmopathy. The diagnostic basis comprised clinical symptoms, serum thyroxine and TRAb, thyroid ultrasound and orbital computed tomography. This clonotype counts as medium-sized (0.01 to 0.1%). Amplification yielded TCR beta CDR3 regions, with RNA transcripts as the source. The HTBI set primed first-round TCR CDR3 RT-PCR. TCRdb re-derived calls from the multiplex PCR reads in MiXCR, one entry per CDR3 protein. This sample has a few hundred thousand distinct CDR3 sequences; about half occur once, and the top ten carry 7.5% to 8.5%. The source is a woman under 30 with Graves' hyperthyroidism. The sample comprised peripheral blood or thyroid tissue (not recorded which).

The DNA of the CDR3 is TGTGCCAGCAGCCAAGGCTCGAGCGGGACCGAGACCCAGTACTTC. Amino acid sequence: CASSQGSSGTETQYF. The rearrangement links TRBV4-2 to TRBJ2-5, with 7 nucleotides matching TRBD2. Germline V gene data show CDR1 as LGHNA and CDR2 as YNFKEQ. Trimming removed 1 base from V and 5 bases from J; junction bases left unmatched: 7. The CDR3 loop spans 15 amino acids.